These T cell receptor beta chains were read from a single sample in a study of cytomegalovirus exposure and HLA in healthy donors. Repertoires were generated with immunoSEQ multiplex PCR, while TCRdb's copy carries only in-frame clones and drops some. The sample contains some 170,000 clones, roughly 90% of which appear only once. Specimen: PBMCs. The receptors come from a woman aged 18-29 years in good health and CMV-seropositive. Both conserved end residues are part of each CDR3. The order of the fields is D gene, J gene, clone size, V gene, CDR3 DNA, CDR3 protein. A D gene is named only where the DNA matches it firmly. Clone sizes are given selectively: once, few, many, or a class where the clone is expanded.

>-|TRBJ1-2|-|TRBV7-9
TGTGCCAGCAGCTTAGGAGGATTTCAGGGATGGGATGGCTACACCTTC
CASSLGGFQGWDGYTF
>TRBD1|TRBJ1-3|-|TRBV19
TGTGCCAGTAGTTCGGACAGGGCTGGAAACACCATATATTTT
CASSSDRAGNTIYF
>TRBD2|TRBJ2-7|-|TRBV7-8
TGTGCCAGCAGCGCCACTAGCGTTTACGAGCAGTACTTC
CASSATSVYEQYF
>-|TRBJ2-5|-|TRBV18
TGTGCCAGCTCACCACCGGGAGAAGCTAACCTAGGGACCCAGTACTTC
CASSPPGEANLGTQYF
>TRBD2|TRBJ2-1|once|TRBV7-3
TGTGCCAGCAGCTCCACTAGCGGGAGGCTCTACAATGAGCAGTTCTTC
CASSSTSGRLYNEQFF
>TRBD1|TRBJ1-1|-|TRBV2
TGTGCCAGCAGTAGTACCGGGACAGGGGTGAGCACTGAAGCTTTCTTT
CASSSTGTGVSTEAFF
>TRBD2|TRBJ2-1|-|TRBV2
TGTGCCAGCAGTAACTTCGGGACTAGGGATGAGCAGTTCTTC
CASSNFGTRDEQFF
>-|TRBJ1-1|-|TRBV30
TGTGCCTGGAGTGTCTCAAGAGGCACTGAAGCTTTCTTT
CAWSVSRGTEAFF
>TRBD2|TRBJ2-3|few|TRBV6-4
TGTGCCAGCAGTGAATTAGCGGGAGGGCTGGATACGCAGTATTTT
CASSELAGGLDTQYF
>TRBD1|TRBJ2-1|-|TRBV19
TGTGCCAGTAGTATAGTCCGGGACAGTTACAATGAGCAGTTCTTC
CASSIVRDSYNEQFF
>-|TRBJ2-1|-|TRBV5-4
TGTGCCAGCAGCTTGGGCGGGAACGCCTACAATGAGCAGTTCTTC
CASSLGGNAYNEQFF
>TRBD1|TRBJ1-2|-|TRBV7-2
TGTGCCAGCAGCTTAGCAGGGGGCGGTGGCTACACCTTC
CASSLAGGGGYTF
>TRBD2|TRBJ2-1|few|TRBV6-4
TGTGCCAGCAGTACTTCCGGGACTAGCGGATTCAATGAGCAGTTCTTC
CASSTSGTSGFNEQFF
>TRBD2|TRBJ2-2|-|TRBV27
TGTGCCAGCAGTTTAGGATGGCTAGCGGGAGGTGGTACCGGGGAGCTGTTTTTT
CASSLGWLAGGGTGELFF
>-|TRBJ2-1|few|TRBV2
TGTGCCAGCAGTGAAGCCAGGGCAAATGAGCAGTTCTTC
CASSEARANEQFF
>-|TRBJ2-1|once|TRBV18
TGTGCCAGCTCACCACCGGCCAACAATGAGCAGTTCTTC
CASSPPANNEQFF
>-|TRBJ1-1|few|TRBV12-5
TGTGCTAGTGGTTCGTTTGGGGCCAGTGAAGCTTTCTTT
CASGSFGASEAFF
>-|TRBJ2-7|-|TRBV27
TGTGCCAGCAGGTTAGAGGGAACCTACGAGCAGTACTTC
CASRLEGTYEQYF
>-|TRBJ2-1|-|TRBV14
TGTGCCAGCAGCCAAGGTCGGGACTCCTACAATGAGCAGTTCTTC
CASSQGRDSYNEQFF
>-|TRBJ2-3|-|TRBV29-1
TGCAGCGTTGAAGAAAATCCGCTAGCCATCACAGATACGCAGTATTTT
CSVEENPLAITDTQYF
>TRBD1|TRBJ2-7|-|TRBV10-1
TGCGCCAGCAGCCCGGGACAGGGGGGGACCGAGCAGTACTTC
CASSPGQGGTEQYF
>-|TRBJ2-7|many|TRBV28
TGTGCCAGCAGCCCCTGGCTCTACGAGCAGTACTTC
CASSPWLYEQYF
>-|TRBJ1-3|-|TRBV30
TGTGCCTGGAGTGAAGGGAGGGGAAACACCATATATTTT
CAWSEGRGNTIYF
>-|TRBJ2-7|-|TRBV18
TGTGCCAGCTCACCCAGCTCCTACGAGCAGTACTTC
CASSPSSYEQYF
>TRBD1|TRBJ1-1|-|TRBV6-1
TGTGCCAGCAGGGTTCAGGGGGCGGCCACTGAAGCTTTCTTT
CASRVQGAATEAFF
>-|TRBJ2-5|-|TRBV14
TGTGCCAGCAGCCAAGGATCCCGTGTGAGGGTGGCAGAGACCCAGTACTTC
CASSQGSRVRVAETQYF
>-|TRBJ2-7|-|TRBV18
TGTGCCAGCTCACCACCGAGAGGGACCTACGAGCAGTACTTC
CASSPPRGTYEQYF
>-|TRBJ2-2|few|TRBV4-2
TGTGCCAGCAGCCAAGTCCGAGACTCCTACACCGGGGAGCTGTTTTTT
CASSQVRDSYTGELFF
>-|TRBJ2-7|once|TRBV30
TGTGCCTGGAGGGACCCGGGAAAAGAAAGCGGCGAGCAGTACTTC
CAWRDPGKESGEQYF
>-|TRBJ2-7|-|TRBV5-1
TGCGCCAGCAGCTTGGATAACGGTATCGGCTACGAGCAGTACTTC
CASSLDNGIGYEQYF
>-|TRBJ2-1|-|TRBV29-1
TGCAGCTCGAGGAGACGCGGTGGTGAGCAGTTCTTC
CSSRRRGGEQFF
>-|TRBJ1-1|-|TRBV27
TGTGCCAGCAGTTTATCTGGGGGCTTTGAAGCTTTCTTT
CASSLSGGFEAFF
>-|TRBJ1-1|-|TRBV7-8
TGTGCCAGCAGCTCCATTAGGGGGGGCACTGAAGCTTTCTTT
CASSSIRGGTEAFF
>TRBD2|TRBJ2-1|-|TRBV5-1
TGCGCCAGCAGCTTGTGGGCGGGAGAAGCCTACAATGAGCAGTTCTTC
CASSLWAGEAYNEQFF
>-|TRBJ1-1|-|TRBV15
TGTGCCACCAGCGTAACCGGGACATTGAACACTGAAGCTTTCTTT
CATSVTGTLNTEAFF
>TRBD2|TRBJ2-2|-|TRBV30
TGTGCCTGGAGTGTCGGGCTAGCGGGAGTCACCGGGGAGCTGTTTTTT
CAWSVGLAGVTGELFF
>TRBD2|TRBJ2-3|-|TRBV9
TGTGCCAGCAGCGTAGGACTAGCGGACAGCACAGATACGCAGTATTTT
CASSVGLADSTDTQYF
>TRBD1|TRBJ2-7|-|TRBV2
TGTGCCAGCCTTGGGACAGACATTTACGAGCAGTACTTC
CASLGTDIYEQYF
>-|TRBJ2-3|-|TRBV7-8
TGTGCCAGCAGCGTCCACACAGATACGCAGTATTTT
CASSVHTDTQYF
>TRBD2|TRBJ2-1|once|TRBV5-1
TGCGCCAGCAGCTTTGTAGCGGGAGGGCCAGGTGAGCAGTTCTTC
CASSFVAGGPGEQFF
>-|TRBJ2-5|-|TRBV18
TGTGCCAGCTCACCAGGGCAGGGCTACCAAGAGACCCAGTACTTC
CASSPGQGYQETQYF
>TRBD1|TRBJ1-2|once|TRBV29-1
TGCAGCGTGGCCCAGACAGGGGACTATGGCTACACCTTC
CSVAQTGDYGYTF
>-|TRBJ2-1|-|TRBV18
TGTGCCAGCTCACTCGGCAGGGCATACAACAATGAGCAGTTCTTC
CASSLGRAYNNEQFF
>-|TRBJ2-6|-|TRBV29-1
TGCAGCGTTGAGCGTGCGGAGTCCGGGGCCAACGTCCTGACTTTC
CSVERAESGANVLTF
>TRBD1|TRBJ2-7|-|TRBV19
TGTGCCAGTAGTTACCCCAGGACAGGGAGCTCCTACGAGCAGTACTTC
CASSYPRTGSSYEQYF
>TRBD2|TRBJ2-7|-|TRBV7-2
TGTGCCAGCAGCTTAGCGGTACTAGCGGGGTACGAGCAGTACTTC
CASSLAVLAGYEQYF
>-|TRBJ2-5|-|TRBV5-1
TGCGCCAGCAGCGTGGGAGAAGCTTTCGTAGAGACCCAGTACTTC
CASSVGEAFVETQYF
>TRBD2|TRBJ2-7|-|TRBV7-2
TGTGCCAGCAGCTTAGCGGGCGGGAGGAGAGAGCAGTACTTC
CASSLAGGRREQYF
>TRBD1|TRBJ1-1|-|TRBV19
TGTGCCAGTAGTACTCTACAGGGGCCTGGGACTGAAGCTTTCTTT
CASSTLQGPGTEAFF
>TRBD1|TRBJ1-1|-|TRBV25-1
TGTGCCAGCAGTGAATGGGACAGGAACACTGAAGCTTTCTTT
CASSEWDRNTEAFF
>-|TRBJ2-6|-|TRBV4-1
TGCGCCAGCAGCCAAGACCCAGGAACCGGGGCCAACGTCCTGACTTTC
CASSQDPGTGANVLTF
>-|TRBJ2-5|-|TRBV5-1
TGCGCCAGCAGCTTGCAGGGAAAAGAGACCCAGTACTTC
CASSLQGKETQYF
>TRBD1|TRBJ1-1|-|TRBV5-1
TGCGCCAGCAGCGGACAGGGAACCACTGAAGCTTTCTTT
CASSGQGTTEAFF
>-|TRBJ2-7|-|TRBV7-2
TGTGCCAGCAGCTTAGGTGCAGACTCCTACGAGCAGTACTTC
CASSLGADSYEQYF
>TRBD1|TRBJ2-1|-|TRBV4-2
TGTGCCAGCAGCCTGCCGGGACAGGGAGGGGATGAGCAGTTCTTC
CASSLPGQGGDEQFF
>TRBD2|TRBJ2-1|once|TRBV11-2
TGTGCCAGCAGCTTAGTTCCTAGCGGGAGGGGCACCTACAATGAGCAGTTCTTC
CASSLVPSGRGTYNEQFF
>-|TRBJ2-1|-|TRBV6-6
TGTGCCAGCAGCCGGAATGAGCAGTTCTTC
CASSRNEQFF
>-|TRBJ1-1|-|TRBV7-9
TGTGCCAGCACCCCGGGAGGGACGACGGGAGCTTTCTTT
CASTPGGTTGAFF
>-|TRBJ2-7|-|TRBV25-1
TGTGCCAGCAGCGACGGGAGTTTCAGCTACGAGCAGTACTTC
CASSDGSFSYEQYF
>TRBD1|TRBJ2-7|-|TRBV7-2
TGTGCCAGCATCCGTGTAGGACAGGCTTCAGACGAGCAGTACTTC
CASIRVGQASDEQYF